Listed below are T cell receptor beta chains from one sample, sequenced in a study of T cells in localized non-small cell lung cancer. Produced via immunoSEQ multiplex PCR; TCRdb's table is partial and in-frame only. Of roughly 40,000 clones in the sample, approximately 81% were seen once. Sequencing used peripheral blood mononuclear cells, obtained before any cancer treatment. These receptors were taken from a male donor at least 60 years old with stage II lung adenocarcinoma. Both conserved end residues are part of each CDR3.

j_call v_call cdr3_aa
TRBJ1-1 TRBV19 CASSIQGGTEAFF
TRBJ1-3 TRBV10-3 CAISEGVSFSGNTIYF
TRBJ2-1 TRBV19 CACSSPGYNEQFF
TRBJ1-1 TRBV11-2 CASSRLTGARSTEAFF
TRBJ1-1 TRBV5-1 CASSLLQGSTEAFF
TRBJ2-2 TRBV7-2 CASSLQGIANTGELFF
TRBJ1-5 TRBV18 CASSPPGVGHGQPQHF
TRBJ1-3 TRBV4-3 CASSQELGNSGNTIYF
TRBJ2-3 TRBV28 CASRLPRHKYF
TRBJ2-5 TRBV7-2 CASSSHAWTQYF
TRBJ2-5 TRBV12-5 CASGRGTSGDQETQYF
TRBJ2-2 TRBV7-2 CASRRIGTGELFF
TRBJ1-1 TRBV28 CASSPTGILNTEAFF
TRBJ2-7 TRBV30 CAWSNSQPSYEQYF
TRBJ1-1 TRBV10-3 CAISEGLMRITEAFF
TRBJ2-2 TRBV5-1 CASTRPPGLDTGELFF
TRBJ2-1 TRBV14 CASSQLGGETAYNEQFF
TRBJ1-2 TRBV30 CAWSVGQYGYTF
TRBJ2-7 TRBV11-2 CASLGGGHEQYF
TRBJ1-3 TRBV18 CASSPGRSSGNTIYF
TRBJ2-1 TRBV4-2 CASSPSGTRYNEQFF
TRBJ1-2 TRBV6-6 CASESAEDYGYTF
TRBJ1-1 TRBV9 CASSVVAENTEAFF
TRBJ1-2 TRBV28 CASAERTIYGYTF
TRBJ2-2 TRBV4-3 CASSQIPPAGGGGELFF
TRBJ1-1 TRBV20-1 CSARDPRGAFF
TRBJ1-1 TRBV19 CASSTYAEAFF
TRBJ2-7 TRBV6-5 CASGGQRGSYEQYF
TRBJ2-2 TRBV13 CASSLRLADGELFF